Presented here are 9 T cell receptor beta chains from one specimen sequenced in a study of cytomegalovirus exposure and HLA in healthy donors. Clones were read by immunoSEQ multiplex PCR, and TCRdb kept only the in-frame ones, dropping some. The sample shows approximately 60,000 clones, 90% to 95% of them seen only once. Input material: PBMCs. Receptors originate from a woman under 30 in good health and CMV-seronegative.

J is TRBJ2-7 and V is TRBV15; the D is unclear. Between the trimmed V and J ends, which lost 0 bases and 10 bases, there was a span of 13 bases. Germline CDR1 reads LNHNV; CDR2 reads YYDKDF (reference sequence). The CDR3 contains 13 residues. The CDR3 here is CATSRDDRAFQYV. As DNA, the CDR3 is TGTGCCACCAGCAGAGATGATCGTGCTTTTCAGTACGTC.

The rearrangement joins TRBV7-9 to TRBJ2-1, with a weak D call TRBD2 (7 bases). V was pared by 5 bases and J by 2 bases, with 13 bases between. CDR3 size: 15 residues. Per germline, CDR1 SEHNR and CDR2 FQNEAQ (reference sequence). The CDR3 loop reads CASSPGGGPYNEQFF. DNA for the CDR3: TGTGCCAGCAGCCCCGGCGGGGGCCCCTACAATGAGCAGTTCTTC.

This sequence joins TRBV6-6 and TRBJ2-2; TRBD1 might be the D (6 bases). This CDR3 region has 15 residues. Trimming removed 7 bases at V and 0 bases at J, with 12 bases between. Per the germline V gene, CDR1 is MNHNY and CDR2 is SVGAGI (reference sequence). CDR3 nucleotide sequence: TGTGCCAGCATACTGGGACAACCGAACACCGGGGAGCTGTTTTTT. This codes for CASILGQPNTGELFF.

The chain is built from TRBV20-1 and TRBJ1-1; possible D gene TRBD1, 6 bases. Per the germline V gene, CDR1 is DFQATT and CDR2 is SNEGSKA (reference sequence). V shed 8 bases and J shed 12 bases, with 19 bases lying between them. This CDR3 region has 11 residues. The DNA of the CDR3 is TGCAGTCCGAAAGCCGGGACAAGGACTTTCTTT. Translating gives CSPKAGTRTFF.

The V gene is TRBV5-1, the J gene TRBJ2-1; 13 bases line up with TRBD2. The germline V gene has CDR1 SGHRS and CDR2 YFSETQ. CDR3 length equals 17 residues. V shed 1 base and J 4 bases; nucleotides not matched to a gene: 5. The chain's CDR3 is CASSLTQTSGGYNEQFF. The CDR3 bases are TGCGCCAGCAGCTTGACCCAGACTAGCGGGGGGTACAATGAGCAGTTCTTC.

The chain carries TRBV14 and TRBJ1-2; D ambiguous. Trimming removed 6 bases at V and 4 bases at J, with 18 bases between. There are 15 residues in the CDR3. CDR1 and CDR2 from the germline V gene are SGHDN and FVKESK. CDR3 DNA: TGTGCCAGCAGTTTTAAGAGCTTCCCCGGCTATGGCTACACCTTC. Translation: CASSFKSFPGYGYTF.

The chain is built from TRBV18 and TRBJ2-7; perhaps TRBD2 as D (5 bases). Germline V gene sequence: CDR1 KGHSH, CDR2 LQKENI. This CDR3 contains 15 residues. Trimming took 1 base from V and 5 from J, leaving 15 bases between them. CDR3 in DNA: TGTGCCAGCTCACCACAGGTAGAGACTACTCACGAGCAGTACTTC. Amino acid sequence: CASSPQVETTHEQYF.

The chain links TRBV4-3 to TRBJ1-1; tentative D call: TRBD1 (5 bases). The ends were cut back, 1 base at V and 1 base at J, with 19 bases in the middle. The CDR3 is 18 residues long. CDR1 and CDR2 (germline): LGHNA, YSLEER. The CDR3: CASSQGLGRGGWNTEAFF. The CDR3 bases are TGCGCCAGCAGCCAAGGGCTAGGGAGGGGTGGATGGAACACTGAAGCTTTCTTT.

The chain joins TRBV28 to TRBJ2-1; a weak D match, TRBD2 (6 bases). The CDR3 extends over 14 amino acids. Germline CDR1 and CDR2: MDHEN and SYDVKM. V lost 6 bases and J lost 4, with 13 bases in between. CDR3 sequence: CASRDRGVYNEQFF. The CDR3, as DNA: TGTGCCAGCAGGGACCGCGGGGTGTACAATGAGCAGTTCTTC.